This entry is about one T cell receptor (beta chain). These data originate in a study of early T cells in non-severe SARS-CoV-2 infection. Deletions cut 4 bases from V and 7 bases from J, with 28 bases between. CDR1 GTSNPN and CDR2 SVGIG come from the germline V gene (reference sequence). The CDR3 is 18 amino acids. Molecules of cDNA were individually given unique molecular identifiers that were attached to them. From the 5' RACE reads, TCRdb called clonotypes with MiXCR, one entry per CDR3 protein. The sample comprises about 99,000 distinct CDR3 sequences, roughly 17% of which are singletons, and over 1% rests with the top ten.

The TCR was taken from an adult who was a healthcare worker with PCR-confirmed SARS-CoV-2 infection or an uninfected control (not recorded which). The chain couples TRBV30 to TRBJ2-2; D might be TRBD1 or TRBD2, each matching 6 bases. The sequenced sample was whole blood. The DNA for the CDR3 is TGTGCCTGGACAGGGGAGCAAAGGTCCCCAGGGAGGAGCGGGGAGCTGTTTTTT. Protein product: CAWTGEQRSPGRSGELFF. Supplemented by reference TRBV30 and TRBJ2-2, the full variable domain reads SQTIHQWPATLVQPVGSPLSLECTVEGTSNPNLYWYRQAAGRGLQLLFYSVGIGQISSEVPQNLSASRPQDRQFILSSKKLLLSDSGFYLCAWTGEQRSPGRSGELFFGEGSRLTVL.